The clone carrying this TCR beta chain was found many times. The antigen is unknown. The data originate from a study of T-cell reconstitution after alpha-beta-depleted transplantation in children. Study-level results: Alpha-beta T cells about two months after transplant reportedly derived from several hundred expanded graft clones. Surviving recipient T cells and thymic progenitors produced the high day-60 TCRbeta diversity seen in some patients. A year had passed since transplant, and T-cell counts and diversity by then came mostly from newly produced T cells.

The TCRbeta library was prepared with unique molecular identifiers. TCRdb ran MiXCR on the PCR reads and lists one entry per CDR3 protein. The table shows about 900,000 distinct CDR3 sequences, with about 30% occurring only once. The length of the CDR3 is 13 residues. Trimming stripped 8 bases from V and 1 base from J, with 11 bases between. This chain links TRBV12-3 or TRBV12-4 with TRBJ1-1; D remains ambiguous. The receptor was derived from a boy younger than two who had a stem cell transplant for SCID, so the T cells may come from the graft donor. The sequences come from PBMCs, mostly from graft donor cells, collected 360 days after TCRalphabeta/CD19-depleted stem cell transplant. DNA of the CDR3: TGTGCCAGCGAAAAACCCACGAACACTGAAGCTTTCTTT. Protein: CASEKPTNTEAFF.